This TCR beta chain comes out of a study of identical twins. TCRdb reprocessed the 5' RACE reads with MiXCR, giving one entry per CDR3 protein. The profile shows 600,000 to 700,000 distinct CDR3 sequences, about 20% of them singletons. This clonotype was seen a handful of times. Its antigen is unknown. Donors were all healthy Caucasians. General study results and limits: While abundant cord blood beta clonotypes carried fewer insertions, memory repertoires showed no such pattern.

After removal of 2 bases from V and 14 bases from J, the junction contained 14 bases not matched to a gene. Germline loops: CDR1 SGHRS, CDR2 YFSETQ. The CDR3 totals 15 residues. The same data also went into a second study, on T cells expressing NK-cell markers. That source reports: Sorted CD3+CD56+NKG2C+, CD3+CD56+NKG2C- and CD3+CD56-NKG2C+ T cells provided the TCR beta repertoires. Similarly, these clonotypes led the CD3+CD56-NKG2C+ fraction as well in a handful of donors.

The rearrangement uses TRBV5-1 and TRBJ2-1; 9 bases are shared with TRBD1. The sequenced sample consisted of PBMCs. This TCR derives from a woman aged 18-29 years in good health. The CDR3 reads CASSLTGQGRVVEFF. The DNA for the CDR3 is TGCGCCAGCAGCTTAACCGGACAGGGGAGGGTAGTGGAGTTCTTC.